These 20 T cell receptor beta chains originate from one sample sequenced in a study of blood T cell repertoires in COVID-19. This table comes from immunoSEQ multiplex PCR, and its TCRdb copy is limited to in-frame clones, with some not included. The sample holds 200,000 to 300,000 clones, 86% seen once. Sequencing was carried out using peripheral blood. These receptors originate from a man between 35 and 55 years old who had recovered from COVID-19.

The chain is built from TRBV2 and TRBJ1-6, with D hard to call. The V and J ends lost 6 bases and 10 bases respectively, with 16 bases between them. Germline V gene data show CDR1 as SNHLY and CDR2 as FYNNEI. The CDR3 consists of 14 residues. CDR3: CASRVGRMVSPLHF. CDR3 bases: TGTGCCAGCAGGGTGGGGAGGATGGTCTCACCCCTCCACTTT.

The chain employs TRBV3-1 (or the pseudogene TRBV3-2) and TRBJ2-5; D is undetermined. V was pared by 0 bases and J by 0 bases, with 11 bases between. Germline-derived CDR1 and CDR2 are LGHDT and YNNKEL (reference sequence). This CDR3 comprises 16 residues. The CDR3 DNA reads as TGTGCCAGCAGCCAAGATGGGCCCCAAGACCAAGAGACCCAGTACTTC. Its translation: CASSQDGPQDQETQYF.

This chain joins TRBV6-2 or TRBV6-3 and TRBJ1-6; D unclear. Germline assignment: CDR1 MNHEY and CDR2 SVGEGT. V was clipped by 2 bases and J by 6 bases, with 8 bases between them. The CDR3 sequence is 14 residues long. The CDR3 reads CASSYGDFNSPLHF. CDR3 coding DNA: TGTGCCAGCAGTTACGGCGACTTTAATTCACCCCTCCACTTT.

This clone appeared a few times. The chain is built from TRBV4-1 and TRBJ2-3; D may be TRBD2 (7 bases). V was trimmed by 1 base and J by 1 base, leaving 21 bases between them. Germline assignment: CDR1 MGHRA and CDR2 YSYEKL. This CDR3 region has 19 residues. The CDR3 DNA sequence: TGCGCCAGCAGCCAAGTGAGCCGGACCGGGCGGGGGCGCACAGATACGCAGTATTTT. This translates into CASSQVSRTGRGRTDTQYF.

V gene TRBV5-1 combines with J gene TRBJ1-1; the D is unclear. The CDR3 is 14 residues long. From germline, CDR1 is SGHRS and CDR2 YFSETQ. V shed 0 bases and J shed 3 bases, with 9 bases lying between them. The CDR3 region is CASSLGSGHTEAFF. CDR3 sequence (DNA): TGCGCCAGCAGCTTGGGCAGCGGCCACACTGAAGCTTTCTTT.

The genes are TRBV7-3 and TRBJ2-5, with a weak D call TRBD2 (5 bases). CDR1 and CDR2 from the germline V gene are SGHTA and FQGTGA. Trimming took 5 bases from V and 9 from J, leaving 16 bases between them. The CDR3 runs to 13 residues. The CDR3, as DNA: TGTGCCAGCAGCGGCGGGCCGACTGGGGCCCAGTACTTC. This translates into CASSGGPTGAQYF.

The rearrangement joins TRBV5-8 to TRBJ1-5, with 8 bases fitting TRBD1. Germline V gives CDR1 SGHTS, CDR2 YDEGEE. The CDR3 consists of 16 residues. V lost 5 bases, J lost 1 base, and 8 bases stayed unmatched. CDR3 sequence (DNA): TGTGCCAGCAGAGAACGACAGGGGAGAAGCAATCAGCCCCAGCATTTT. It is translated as CASRERQGRSNQPQHF.

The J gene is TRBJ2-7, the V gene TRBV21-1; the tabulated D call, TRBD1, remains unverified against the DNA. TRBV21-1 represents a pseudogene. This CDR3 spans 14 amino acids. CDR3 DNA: TGTGCCAGCAGGGGCAGGGCCACCCCATACGAGCAGTACTTC. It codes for CASRGRATPYEQYF.

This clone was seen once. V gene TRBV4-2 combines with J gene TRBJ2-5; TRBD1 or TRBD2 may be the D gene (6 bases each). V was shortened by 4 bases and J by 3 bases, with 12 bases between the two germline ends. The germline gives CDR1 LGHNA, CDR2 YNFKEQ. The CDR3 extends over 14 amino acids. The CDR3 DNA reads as TGTGCCAGCAGCCGAGACAGGAGGGAAGAGACCCAGTACTTC. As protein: CASSRDRREETQYF.

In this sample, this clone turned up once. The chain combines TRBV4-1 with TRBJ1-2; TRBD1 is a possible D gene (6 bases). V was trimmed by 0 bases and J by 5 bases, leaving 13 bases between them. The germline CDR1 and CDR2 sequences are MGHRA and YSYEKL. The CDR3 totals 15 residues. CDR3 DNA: TGCGCCAGCAGCCAAGATTACAGGGCGCCTTATGGCTACACCTTC. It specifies CASSQDYRAPYGYTF.

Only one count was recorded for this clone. CDR3 nucleotide sequence: TGCGCCAGCAGCCCTAAGGCAGGCTCCTACGAGCAGTACTTC. Residues: CASSPKAGSYEQYF. V gene TRBV5-1 combines with J gene TRBJ2-7, with unresolved D. From germline, CDR1 is SGHRS and CDR2 YFSETQ. Trimming removed 4 bases from V and 0 bases from J, with 11 bases in between. This CDR3 is built from 14 residues.

CDR3 amino acids: CASSLGGGPSNQPQHF. DNA of the CDR3: TGTGCCAGCAGCTTGGGCGGCGGCCCCAGCAATCAGCCCCAGCATTTT. The chain links TRBV5-6 to TRBJ1-5, with D unclear. Trimming shortened V by 0 bases and J by 1 base, and 11 bases separated the two germline ends. Germline CDR1 and CDR2: SGHDT and YYEEEE. The CDR3 totals 16 residues.

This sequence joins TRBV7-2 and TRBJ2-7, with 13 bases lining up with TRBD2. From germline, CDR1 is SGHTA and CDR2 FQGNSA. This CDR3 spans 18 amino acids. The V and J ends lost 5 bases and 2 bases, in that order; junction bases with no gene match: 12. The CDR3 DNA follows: TGTGCCAGCAGCACCAGGACGGGACTAGCGGGGAGGACCTACGAGCAGTACTTC. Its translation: CASSTRTGLAGRTYEQYF.

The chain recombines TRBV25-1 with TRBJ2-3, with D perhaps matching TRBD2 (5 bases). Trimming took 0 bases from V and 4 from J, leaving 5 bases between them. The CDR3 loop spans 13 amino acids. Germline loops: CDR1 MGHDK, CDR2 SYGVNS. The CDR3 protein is CASSEYGADTQYF. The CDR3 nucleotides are TGTGCCAGCAGTGAATACGGGGCAGATACGCAGTATTTT.

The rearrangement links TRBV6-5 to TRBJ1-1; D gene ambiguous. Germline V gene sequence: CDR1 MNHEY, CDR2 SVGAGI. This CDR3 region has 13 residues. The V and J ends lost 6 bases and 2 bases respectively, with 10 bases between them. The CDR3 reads CASRDQTNTEAFF. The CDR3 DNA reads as TGTGCCAGCAGAGATCAGACAAACACTGAAGCTTTCTTT.

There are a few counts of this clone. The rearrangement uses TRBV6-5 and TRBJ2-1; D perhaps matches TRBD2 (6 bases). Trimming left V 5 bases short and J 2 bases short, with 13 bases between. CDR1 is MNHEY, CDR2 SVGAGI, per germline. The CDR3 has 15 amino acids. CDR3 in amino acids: CASSIADPTYNEQFF. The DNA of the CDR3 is TGTGCCAGCAGTATAGCGGACCCTACCTACAATGAGCAGTTCTTC.

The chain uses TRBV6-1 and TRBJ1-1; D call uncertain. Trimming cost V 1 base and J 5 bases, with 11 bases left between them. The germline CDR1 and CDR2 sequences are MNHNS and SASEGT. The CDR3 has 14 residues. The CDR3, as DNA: TGTGCCAGCAGTGAAGTACTAGGGAATACTGAAGCTTTCTTT. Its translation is CASSEVLGNTEAFF.

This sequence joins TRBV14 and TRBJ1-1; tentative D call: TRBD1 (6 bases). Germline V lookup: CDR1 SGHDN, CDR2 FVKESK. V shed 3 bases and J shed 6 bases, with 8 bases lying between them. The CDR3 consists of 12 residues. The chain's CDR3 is CASSHRGAEAFF. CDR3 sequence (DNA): TGTGCCAGCAGCCACAGGGGCGCTGAAGCTTTCTTT.

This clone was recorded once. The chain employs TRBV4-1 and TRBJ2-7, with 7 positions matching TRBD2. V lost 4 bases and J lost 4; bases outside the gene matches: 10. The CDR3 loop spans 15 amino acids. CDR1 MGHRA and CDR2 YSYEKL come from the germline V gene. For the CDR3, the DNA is TGCGCCAGCAGCCTTGGGGGAGGGCCGGCTTACGAGCAGTACTTC. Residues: CASSLGGGPAYEQYF.

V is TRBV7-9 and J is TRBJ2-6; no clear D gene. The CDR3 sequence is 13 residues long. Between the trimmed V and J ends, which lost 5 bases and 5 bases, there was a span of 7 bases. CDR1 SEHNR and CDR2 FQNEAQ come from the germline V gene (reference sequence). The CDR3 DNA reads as TGTGCCAGCAGCCTAGGTAGGGCCAACGTCCTGACTTTC. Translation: CASSLGRANVLTF.